Described below is a single T cell receptor (beta chain) sequence and its context. The antigen remains unidentified. This CDR3 is 18 amino acids long. CDR1 SGHTA and CDR2 FQGTGA come from the germline V gene. The ends were cut back, 5 bases at V and 3 bases at J, with 23 bases in the middle. This record belongs to a study of T-cell memory formation after mild COVID-19. Study at large: Among the donors, TCR clusters were largely specific to each donor.

TCRdb processed the 5' RACE reads anew with MiXCR; each CDR3 protein has one entry. The data show fewer than 350,000 distinct CDR3 sequences, about a sixth seen once. Points from the study as a whole: Chiefly within CM and EM were the contracting CD4+ clones; CD8+ ones were within EMRA.

Sequenced sample: PBMCs or a T cell subset sorted from them (not recorded which). This chain connects TRBV7-3 to TRBJ2-1; a weak D match, TRBD1 (6 bases). The clonotype was recovered from a man aged 18 to 30 who had mild COVID-19 (a few samples of this study predate the infection). Cell type and time point are not known. CDR3 nucleotides: TGTGCCAGCAGCCGACATCATGGCGTCAGGGGTCACTACAATGAGCAGTTCTTC. Translation: CASSRHHGVRGHYNEQFF.